One and the same sample provided the 8 T cell receptor beta chains below, sequenced in a study of shared clonotypes between healthy human individuals. Sequenced by immunoSEQ multiplex PCR; TCRdb stores in-frame clones only, minus some. Of fewer than 650,000 clones listed, 70% to 80% were seen once; the top ten hold around 12%. Sequenced material: PBMCs. The receptors derive from a woman in her thirties or forties in good health. Some clones in this sample may be carry-over from other donors' samples.

V usage is TRBV27 and J usage is TRBJ1-2, with D possibly being TRBD1 (6 bases). The germline CDR1 and CDR2 sequences are MNHEY and SMNVEV (reference sequence). The CDR3 runs to 17 residues. The V end was cut by 5 bases, the J end by 4 bases, with 23 bases between. CDR3 in amino acids: CASSPRGRYPAVYGYTF. For the CDR3, the DNA is TGTGCCAGCAGTCCCCGGGGGCGCTACCCGGCGGTCTATGGCTACACCTTC.

The rearrangement uses TRBV7-3 and TRBJ2-6; no firm D call. The V and J ends lost 2 bases and 4 bases respectively, with 3 bases between them. The CDR3 contains 13 residues. Germline CDR1 is SGHTA and CDR2 is FQGTGA. The CDR3 sequence is CASSLLGANVLTF. CDR3 in DNA: TGTGCCAGCAGCTTACTCGGGGCCAACGTCCTGACTTTC.

This chain links TRBV30 with TRBJ1-2, with D hard to call. V was clipped by 2 bases and J by 7 bases, with 17 bases between them. This CDR3 spans 14 amino acids. Germline V gene data show CDR1 as GTSNPN and CDR2 as SVGIG (reference sequence). In nucleotides, the CDR3 is TGTGCCTGGAGTTTCGTCCCCCAGAGCGGTGGCTACACCTTC. Its translation: CAWSFVPQSGGYTF.

This chain uses TRBV28 with TRBJ2-5, with D perhaps TRBD1 or TRBD2 (5 bases each). The end of the DNA aligns better with TRBJ2-7, so the J call may be wrong. The CDR3 is 12 residues long. Germline V lookup: CDR1 MDHEN, CDR2 SYDVKM. The CDR3 loop is CATRGADYEQYF. The CDR3 DNA reads TGTGCCACTCGAGGGGCCGACTACGAGCAGTACTTC.

This clone was seen a few times. The chain is built from TRBV6-1 and TRBJ2-7; D is undetermined. CDR1 MNHNS and CDR2 SASEGT come from the germline V gene. The CDR3 has 15 amino acids. Deletions cut 4 bases from V and 2 bases from J, with 15 bases between. The CDR3, as DNA: TGTGCCAGCAGTGTGGTCAATTTAGGAACCTACGAGCAGTACTTC. It encodes CASSVVNLGTYEQYF.

The chain carries TRBV2 and TRBJ2-3; 11 nucleotides line up with TRBD2. Germline CDR1 SNHLY, CDR2 FYNNEI. This CDR3 is 19 amino acids long. The trim removed 0 bases at V and 4 bases at J, leaving 12 bases unmatched. The CDR3 region is CASSEASDSGRASADTQYF. The CDR3 DNA follows: TGTGCCAGCAGTGAAGCCTCAGATAGCGGGAGGGCCAGCGCAGATACGCAGTATTTT.

Comments on this clone: An end of the junction does not agree with germline; a read error may underlie this. Other DNA sequences in the sample encode the same CDR3. The chain combines TRBV15 with TRBJ2-3; D is unclear. CDR1 is LNHNV, CDR2 YYDKDF, per germline (reference sequence). The CDR3 sequence is 15 residues long. The CDR3 sequence is CATSRDRLSTDTQYF. CDR3 DNA sequence: TGTGCCACCAGCCGAGACCGATTGTCCACAGATACGCAGTATTTT.

The rearrangement joins TRBV6-1 to TRBJ2-7, with D tentatively TRBD2 (6 bases). The CDR3 sequence is 15 residues long. Germline assignment: CDR1 MNHNS and CDR2 SASEGT. Trimming took off 6 bases at V and 5 bases at J, with 20 bases between the two ends. This CDR3 is CASSPLREASNEQYF. DNA of the CDR3: TGTGCCAGCAGCCCACTCAGGGAGGCTTCCAACGAGCAGTACTTC.